A single sample is the source of the 14 T cell receptor beta chains below, sequenced in a study of T cells in Graves' hyperthyroidism and ophthalmopathy. The investigators amplified TCR beta CDR3 regions from RNA transcripts. With the HTBI primer set, the TCR CDR3 went through a first round of RT-PCR. TCRdb processed the multiplex PCR reads anew with MiXCR; each CDR3 protein has one entry. The table includes some 270,000 distinct CDR3 sequences, roughly an eighth detected once. Sequencing was performed on blood. All receptors derive from a woman aged 40-49 years with Graves' hyperthyroidism.

This chain joins TRBV20-1 and TRBJ2-5; D ambiguous. The CDR3 spans 13 residues. The V and J ends lost 0 bases and 11 bases respectively, with 16 bases between them. Germline V CDR1 and CDR2: DFQATT, SNEGSKA (reference sequence). Here the CDR3 DNA reads TGCAGTGCTAGAGATCAGGTCCGAACCACACAGTACTTC. Protein sequence: CSARDQVRTTQYF.

In its sample, this clonotype was seen many times. The chain employs TRBV2 and TRBJ1-1; 10 positions match TRBD1. This CDR3 spans 11 amino acids. From germline, CDR1 is SNHLY and CDR2 FYNNEI. V lost 3 bases to trimming and J lost 11 bases; unmatched junction nucleotides: 0. CDR3: CASSEDRGAFF. In DNA form, the CDR3 reads TGTGCCAGCAGTGAGGACAGGGGGGCTTTCTTT.

In this sample, this clonotype turned up many times. The CDR3 is CASSPSQGFGDTQYF. CDR3 nucleotides: TGTGCCAGCTCACCATCGCAGGGGTTCGGGGATACGCAGTATTTT. The chain combines TRBV18 with TRBJ2-3; a weak D match, TRBD1 (6 bases). The V end was cut by 2 bases, the J end by 6 bases, with 15 bases between. Germline-derived CDR1 and CDR2 are KGHSH and LQKENI. The CDR3 has 15 residues. The full variable domain, in which reference TRBV18 and TRBJ2-3 provide the parts outside the CDR3, is NAGVMQNPRHLVRRRGQEARLRCSPMKGHSHVYWYRQLPEEGLKFMVYLQKENIIDESGMPKERFSAEFPKEGPSILRIQQVVRGDSAAYFCASSPSQGFGDTQYFGPGTRLTVL.

This clonotype was counted ten times or more. The chain carries TRBV11-2 and TRBJ2-1; TRBD2 is a possible D gene (5 bases). V lost 4 bases and J 9 bases, leaving 22 bases between the germline ends. The CDR3 has 16 residues. The germline V gene has CDR1 SGHAT and CDR2 FQNNGV. The CDR3 spells CASSSNPTKARGEQFF. CDR3 DNA: TGTGCCAGCAGCTCTAATCCGACCAAGGCTCGGGGTGAGCAGTTCTTC.

The rearrangement links TRBV7-2 to TRBJ2-7; D gene uncertain. Between the trimmed V and J ends, which lost 6 bases and 0 bases, there was a span of 15 bases. This CDR3 region has 15 residues. The germline V gene has CDR1 SGHTA and CDR2 FQGNSA. Here the CDR3 DNA reads TGTGCCAGCAGGTCTACTACTTCCCCCTCCTACGAGCAGTACTTC. Amino acid sequence: CASRSTTSPSYEQYF. Drawing the rest from reference TRBV7-2 and TRBJ2-7, the complete variable domain is GAGVSQSPSNKVTEKGKDVELRCDPISGHTALYWYRQSLGQGLEFLIYFQGNSAPDKSGLPSDRFSAERTGGSVSTLTIQRTQQEDSAVYLCASRSTTSPSYEQYFGPGTRLTVT.

This clonotype was seen at least ten times. The rearrangement uses TRBV7-8 and TRBJ1-5; tentative D call: TRBD1 (5 bases). The CDR3 extends over 14 amino acids. Germline V gene data show CDR1 as SGHVS and CDR2 as FQNEAQ. With 1 base removed from V and 2 bases from J, the gap between germline ends came to 6 bases. CDR3 in amino acids: CASSLEQGNQPQHF. DNA of the CDR3: TGTGCCAGCAGCTTAGAACAGGGCAATCAGCCCCAGCATTTT.

This clonotype showed up just a few times. The chain combines TRBV6-5 with TRBJ2-7, with a possible D match to TRBD2 (5 bases). The CDR3 runs 15 residues. Germline CDR1 reads MNHEY; CDR2 reads SVGAGI. Deletions cut 1 base from V and 1 base from J, with 11 bases between. CDR3 sequence (DNA): TGTGCCAGCAGTTACTGGACTGACCAATCCTACGAGCAGTACTTC. Encoded protein: CASSYWTDQSYEQYF.

This clonotype was detected ten times or more. This sequence joins TRBV3-1 and TRBJ2-3; no definite D call. This CDR3 has 15 residues. Trimming pared 1 base from V and 0 bases from J, leaving 8 bases between. Per germline, CDR1 LGHDT and CDR2 YNNKEL (reference sequence). CDR3 coding DNA: TGTGCCAGCAGCCAAGGCGCGTCCAGCACAGATACGCAGTATTTT. Protein: CASSQGASSTDTQYF.

This clonotype was counted at least ten times. This sequence joins TRBV7-9 and TRBJ1-2; D is uncertain. Trimming pared 5 bases from V and 3 bases from J, leaving 16 bases between. This CDR3 is 15 amino acids long. Germline V gene data show CDR1 as SEHNR and CDR2 as FQNEAQ (reference sequence). CDR3 DNA sequence: TGTGCCAGCAGCCAAACTTCCGGGCCGGACTATGGCTACACCTTC. It encodes CASSQTSGPDYGYTF.

This sequence joins TRBV7-2 and TRBJ2-1, with a possible D match to TRBD1 (5 bases). This CDR3 is 13 amino acids long. V gave up 7 bases and J gave up 8 bases, with 15 bases separating them. Germline V lookup: CDR1 SGHTA, CDR2 FQGNSA. The CDR3 reads CASNKGRADEQFF. The CDR3 nucleotides are TGTGCCAGCAATAAGGGGCGCGCAGATGAGCAGTTCTTC.

The sample holds many counts of this clonotype. The V and J genes are TRBV20-1 and TRBJ1-5, with TRBD1 as a possible D gene (5 bases). This CDR3 region has 14 residues. Trimming removed 3 bases from V and 3 bases from J, with 12 bases in between. The germline gives CDR1 DFQATT, CDR2 SNEGSKA (reference sequence). CDR3 region: CSASSGQINQPQHF. Here the CDR3 DNA reads TGCAGTGCTAGTTCGGGGCAGATCAATCAGCCCCAGCATTTT.

The chain joins TRBV6-1 to TRBJ1-1, with TRBD1 identical over 8 bases. The ends lost 5 bases at V and 0 bases at J; junction bases unmatched: 2. The CDR3 runs 14 residues. Germline CDR1 MNHNS, CDR2 SASEGT. CDR3 in amino acids: CASSWTGMNTEAFF. The DNA of the CDR3 is TGTGCCAGCAGTTGGACAGGGATGAACACTGAAGCTTTCTTT.

There are many counts of this clonotype. The chain links TRBV12-3 or TRBV12-4 to TRBJ1-5; 8 nucleotides match TRBD1. This CDR3 has 15 amino acids. The V gene end was trimmed by 6 bases and the J gene end by 6 bases; junction bases not matched to a gene: 10. The CDR3 bases are TGTGCCAGCAGCCCAAATCCACAGGGGGGTCAGCCCCAGCATTTT. Translating gives CASSPNPQGGQPQHF.

This clonotype showed up many times. The rearrangement joins TRBV12-3 or TRBV12-4 to TRBJ1-3; D is unclear. Trimming left V 3 bases short and J 8 bases short, with 5 bases between. The CDR3 contains 11 residues. The CDR3 DNA is TGTGCCAGCAGTTTTGTCGACACCATATATTTT. It is translated as CASSFVDTIYF.